Below are 9 T cell receptor beta chains sequenced from a single sample in a study of blood T cell repertoires in COVID-19 (dated by TCRdb to 2019 to 2021). The library was built by means of the immunoSEQ multiplex PCR assay. Sourced from immuneACCESS, this table was stored by TCRdb with only in-frame sequences that have V and J called. A share of the clones is absent; for the studies checked, an unresolved V gene accounts for under half, and the remainder has no known explanation. This sample lists some 130,000 clones; 75% to 90% were detected once. About 4.4% of the sample is taken by the ten largest. The material sequenced was peripheral blood. The receptors derive from a man aged 55-75 years with COVID-19, enrolled during active disease.

This sequence joins TRBV7-2 and TRBJ2-5; the D gene is possibly TRBD1 (6 bases). The germline CDR1 and CDR2 sequences are SGHTA and FQGNSA. The CDR3 covers 14 residues. V shed 6 bases and J shed 1 base, with 12 bases lying between them. CDR3 in DNA: TGTGCCAGCAGGAATCGGGACACCCAAGAGACCCAGTACTTC. This sequence encodes CASRNRDTQETQYF.

The gene calls are TRBV20-1 and TRBJ1-4; maybe TRBD1 (6 bases). Germline V CDR1 and CDR2: DFQATT, SNEGSKA (reference sequence). With 3 bases removed from V and 4 bases from J, the gap between germline ends came to 9 bases. This CDR3 is built from 13 residues. The CDR3 DNA reads TGCAGTGCTAGTCGACAGGATAATGAAAAACTGTTTTTT. Protein product: CSASRQDNEKLFF.

The V and J genes are TRBV27 and TRBJ1-2, with TRBD1 matching 10 bases. Germline CDR1 reads MNHEY; CDR2 reads SMNVEV (reference sequence). This CDR3 is 13 amino acids long. V trimming: 5 bases; J trimming: 8 bases; junction bases outside the gene matches: 5. The CDR3 is CASSLTGGRGYTF. As DNA, the CDR3 is TGTGCCAGCAGTCTGACAGGGGGCCGGGGCTACACCTTC.

This rearrangement joins TRBV19 to TRBJ2-2; possibly TRBD1 for D (6 bases). The germline V and J ends were trimmed by 3 bases and 5 bases, with 10 bases remaining between them. The CDR3 is 14 residues long. Looked up from germline, CDR1 is LNHDA and CDR2 is SQIVND (reference sequence). The CDR3 loop reads CASSIRRGTGELFF. The DNA of the CDR3 is TGTGCCAGTAGTATTAGAAGGGGGACCGGGGAGCTGTTTTTT.

The chain combines TRBV9 with TRBJ1-2; 8 nucleotides align to TRBD1. Germline CDR1 and CDR2: SGDLS and YYNGEE. The V gene end was trimmed by 1 base and the J gene end by 4 bases; junction bases not matched to a gene: 3. The CDR3 has 14 amino acids. CDR3 in amino acids: CASSVTGGVYGYTF. CDR3 in DNA: TGTGCCAGCAGCGTAACAGGGGGGGTCTATGGCTACACCTTC.

The chain uses TRBV12-5 and TRBJ1-5; 9 bases match TRBD1. The CDR3 is 14 amino acids. From germline, CDR1 is LGHNT and CDR2 FRNRAP. V gave up 4 bases and J gave up 4 bases; unmatched junction bases: 2. This chain's CDR3 is CASGSGQGNQPQHF. The CDR3 DNA sequence: TGTGCTAGTGGTTCGGGACAGGGAAATCAGCCCCAGCATTTT.

The chain has TRBV5-1 and TRBJ1-2; TRBD1 is a possible D gene (5 bases). The CDR3 totals 14 residues. The V end lost 4 bases, the J end lost 5 bases, and 15 bases lay between the germline ends. Germline V gene data show CDR1 as SGHRS and CDR2 as YFSETQ. The CDR3 nucleotides read TGCGCCAGCAGCCGTTCCGAGACAGCTTATGGCTACACCTTC. It encodes CASSRSETAYGYTF.

The chain couples TRBV27 to TRBJ1-5; 8 bases match TRBD1. The V segment lost 6 bases and the J segment 2 bases; nucleotides outside the gene matches: 9. The CDR3 runs to 16 residues. In germline, CDR1 is MNHEY, CDR2 SMNVEV (reference sequence). The CDR3 here is CASSQDRVSGNQPQHF. The CDR3 nucleotides are TGTGCCAGCAGCCAGGACAGGGTTTCGGGCAATCAGCCCCAGCATTTT.

The chain joins TRBV5-6 to TRBJ1-5; no reliable D call. The CDR3 runs 13 residues. The V end lost 1 base, the J end lost 6 bases, and 8 bases lay between the germline ends. Germline lookup yields CDR1 SGHDT and CDR2 YYEEEE. The CDR3 sequence is CASSLTQVQPQHF. The CDR3 DNA follows: TGTGCCAGCAGCTTGACCCAGGTTCAGCCCCAGCATTTT.